The T cell receptor (beta chain) under discussion was sequenced for a study of T-cell memory formation after mild COVID-19. The CDR3 spans 12 residues. From germline, CDR1 is SEHNR and CDR2 FQNEAQ (reference sequence). As concerns this clonotype: Germline is not matched at one junction end, which may reflect a read error.

Using its own MiXCR run on the 5' RACE reads, TCRdb lists one record per CDR3 protein. The table lists 350,000 to 450,000 distinct CDR3 sequences, approximately 29% of them singletons, with about 13% in the top ten. This clonotype originated in an adult woman who had mild COVID-19 (a few samples of this study predate the infection). Cell type and time point are not known. The chain has TRBV7-9 and TRBJ2-7; a possible D gene is TRBD2 (5 bases). Sequenced input: PBMCs or a T cell subset sorted from them (not recorded which). The CDR3, as DNA: TGTGCCGGCCGCGGACTCGAATACGAACAGTACTTC. This encodes CAGRGLEYEQYF.